This T cell receptor beta chain was identified in a study of T cell changes during pregnancy in multiple sclerosis. Here immunoSEQ multiplex PCR was the method, and the copy in TCRdb shows in-frame clones only, minus some. This repertoire shows some 60,000 clones, 90% to 95% found once; its top ten account for about 2.5%. The CDR3 runs 16 residues. Germline assignment: CDR1 LGHNT and CDR2 FRNRAP. V was clipped by 5 bases and J by 5 bases; unmatched bases: 12. The count of this clone is one. The source material was peripheral blood, sampled in the third trimester of pregnancy. This sequence was found in a female donor in good health, enrolled as a control in a pregnancy study. V gene TRBV12-5 combines with J gene TRBJ1-5; 7 bases map to TRBD1. CDR3 nucleotide sequence: TGTGCTAGTGGTACGGTCTCAGGGGGATGGGATCAGCCCCAGCATTTT. This encodes CASGTVSGGWDQPQHF.